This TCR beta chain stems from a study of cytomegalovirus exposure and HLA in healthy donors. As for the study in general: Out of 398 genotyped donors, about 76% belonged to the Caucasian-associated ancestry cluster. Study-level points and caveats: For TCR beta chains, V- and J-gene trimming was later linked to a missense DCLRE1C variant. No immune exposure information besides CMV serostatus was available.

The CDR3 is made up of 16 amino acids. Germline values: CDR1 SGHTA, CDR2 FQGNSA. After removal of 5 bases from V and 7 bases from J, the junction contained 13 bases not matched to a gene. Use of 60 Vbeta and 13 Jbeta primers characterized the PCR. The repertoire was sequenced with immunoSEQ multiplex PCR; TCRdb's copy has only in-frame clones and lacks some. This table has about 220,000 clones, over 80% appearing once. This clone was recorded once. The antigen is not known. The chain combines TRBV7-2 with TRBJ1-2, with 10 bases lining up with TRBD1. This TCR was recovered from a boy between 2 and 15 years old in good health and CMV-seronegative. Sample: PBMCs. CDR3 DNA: TGTGCCAGCAGCCGAACAGGACAGGGGGTGCATGGTGGCTACACCTTC. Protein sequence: CASSRTGQGVHGGYTF. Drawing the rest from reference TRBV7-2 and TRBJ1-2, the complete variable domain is GAGVSQSPSNKVTEKGKDVELRCDPISGHTALYWYRQSLGQGLEFLIYFQGNSAPDKSGLPSDRFSAERTGGSVSTLTIQRTQQEDSAVYLCASSRTGQGVHGGYTFGSGTRLTVV.